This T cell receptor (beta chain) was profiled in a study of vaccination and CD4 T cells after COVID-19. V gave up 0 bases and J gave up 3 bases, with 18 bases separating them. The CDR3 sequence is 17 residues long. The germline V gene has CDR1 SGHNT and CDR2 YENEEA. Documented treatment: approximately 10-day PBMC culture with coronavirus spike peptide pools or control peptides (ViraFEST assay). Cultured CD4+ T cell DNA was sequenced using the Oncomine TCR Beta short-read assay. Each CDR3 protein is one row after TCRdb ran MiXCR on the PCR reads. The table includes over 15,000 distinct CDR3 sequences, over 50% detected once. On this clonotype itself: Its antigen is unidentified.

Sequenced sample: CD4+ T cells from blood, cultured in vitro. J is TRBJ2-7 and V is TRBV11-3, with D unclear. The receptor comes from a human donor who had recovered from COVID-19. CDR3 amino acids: CASSLDGAGSNYYEQYF. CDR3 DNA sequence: TGTGCCAGCAGCTTAGATGGAGCAGGCTCCAACTACTACGAGCAGTACTTC. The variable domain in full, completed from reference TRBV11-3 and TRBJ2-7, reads EAGVVQSPRYKIIEKKQPVAFWCNPISGHNTLYWYLQNLGQGPELLIRYENEEAVDDSQLPKDRFSAERLKGVDSTLKIQPAELGDSAVYLCASSLDGAGSNYYEQYFGPGTRLTVT.